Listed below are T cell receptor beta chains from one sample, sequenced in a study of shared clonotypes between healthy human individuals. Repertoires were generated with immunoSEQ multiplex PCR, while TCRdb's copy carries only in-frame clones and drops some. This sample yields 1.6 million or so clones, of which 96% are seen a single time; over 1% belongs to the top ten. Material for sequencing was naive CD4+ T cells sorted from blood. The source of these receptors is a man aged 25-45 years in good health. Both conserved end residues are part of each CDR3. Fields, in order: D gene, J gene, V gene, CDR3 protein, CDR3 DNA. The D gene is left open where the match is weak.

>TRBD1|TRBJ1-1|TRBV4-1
CASSSRGQGSITEAFF
TGCGCCAGCAGCTCCAGGGGGCAGGGTTCAATCACTGAAGCTTTCTTT
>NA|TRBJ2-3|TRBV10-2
CASRAINTDTQYF
TGCGCCAGCAGAGCGATAAACACAGATACGCAGTATTTT
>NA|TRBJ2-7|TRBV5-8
CASSTHYEQYF
TGTGCCAGCAGCACGCACTACGAGCAGTACTTC
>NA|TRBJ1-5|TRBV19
CASSTPWGVDGQPQHF
TGTGCCAGTAGTACCCCCTGGGGGGTAGACGGTCAGCCCCAGCATTTT
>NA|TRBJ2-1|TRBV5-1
CASSFPGQHSYNEQFF
TGCGCCAGCAGCTTTCCGGGACAACACTCCTACAATGAGCAGTTCTTC
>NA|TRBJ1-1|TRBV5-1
CASRSYREYTEAFF
TGCGCCAGCAGGAGCTACAGGGAGTACACTGAAGCTTTCTTT
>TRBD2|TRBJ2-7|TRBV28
CASSSPGWEGEQYF
TGTGCCAGCAGCTCCCCCGGTTGGGAGGGCGAGCAGTACTTC
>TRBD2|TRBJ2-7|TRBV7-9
CASSLTSGAFYEQYF
TGTGCCAGCAGCTTAACCAGCGGGGCTTTCTACGAGCAGTACTTC
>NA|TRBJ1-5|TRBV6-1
CASTRSDSYNQPQHF
TGTGCCAGCACTCGATCGGACAGCTACAATCAGCCCCAGCATTTT
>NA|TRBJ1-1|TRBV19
CASSMRAVNTEAFF
TGTGCCAGTAGTATGAGGGCAGTGAACACTGAAGCTTTCTTT
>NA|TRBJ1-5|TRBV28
CASSLRVRGNNQPQHF
TGTGCCAGCAGTTTACGGGTCAGGGGTAATAATCAGCCCCAGCATTTT
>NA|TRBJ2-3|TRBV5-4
CASSPGARGTDTQYF
TGTGCCAGCAGCCCCGGGGCGCGGGGCACAGATACGCAGTATTTT
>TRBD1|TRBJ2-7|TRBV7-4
CASSLSDRGSYEQYF
TGTGCCAGCAGCTTATCTGACAGGGGTTCCTACGAGCAGTACTTC
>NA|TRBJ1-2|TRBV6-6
CASEGVIDGYTF
TGTGCCAGCGAGGGCGTTATCGATGGCTACACCTTC
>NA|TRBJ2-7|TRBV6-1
CASSEAGGSYEQYF
TGTGCCAGCAGTGAAGCGGGGGGCTCCTACGAGCAGTACTTC